Below, 12 T cell receptor beta chains from the same sample are listed, as sequenced in a study of T-cell reconstitution after alpha-beta-depleted transplantation in children (dated by TCRdb to the mid-2010s). Receptor libraries were prepared by PCR. TCRdb records Illumina HiSeq 2500 as the sequencer. TCR libraries were prepared with molecular barcoding, using unique molecular identifiers to normalize TCRbeta repertoire quantification. The public reads were quality trimmed at Q25 with fastp and then assembled into clones with MiXCR by TCRdb, keeping productive beta chains. Rows matching on CDR3 protein sequence are summarized as one entry with the most common DNA and genes. This sample has about 420,000 distinct CDR3 sequences in its table, and roughly 15% of those were observed once. The top ten clonotypes cover approximately 28% of the sample. Sample treatment or condition, as interpreted from the label and publication: allogeneic hematopoietic cell transplantation with graft depleted of TCRalphabeta T cells and CD19 B cells.

Sample: PBMCs, mostly from graft donor cells, taken 360 days after TCRalphabeta/CD19-depleted stem cell transplant. The source of these receptors is a boy in the first two years of life who had a stem cell transplant for Wiskott-Aldrich syndrome, so the T cells may come from the graft donor.

This clonotype was picked up a small number of times. V gene TRBV2 combines with J gene TRBJ1-1; 10 nucleotides line up with TRBD1. This CDR3 has 16 amino acids. After removal of 6 bases from V and 1 base from J, the junction contained 8 bases not matched to a gene. Germline V lookup: CDR1 SNHLY, CDR2 FYNNEI. The CDR3 DNA reads as TGTGCCAGCAGCTTGGACAGGGGGGCTTGGAACACTGAAGCTTTCTTT. This sequence encodes CASSLDRGAWNTEAFF. Based on the CDR3 plus reference TRBV2 and TRBJ1-1, the full variable domain is EPEVTQTPSHQVTQMGQEVILRCVPISNHLYFYWYRQILGQKVEFLVSFYNNEISEKSEIFDDQFSVERPDGSNFTLKIRSTKLEDSAMYFCASSLDRGAWNTEAFFGQGTRLTVV.

This clonotype was observed a handful of times. The chain employs TRBV5-1 and TRBJ2-5; no clear D. The CDR3 runs 14 residues. With 0 bases removed from V and 1 base from J, the gap between germline ends came to 7 bases. The germline V gene has CDR1 SGHRS and CDR2 YFSETQ. This CDR3 reads CASSLGRFQETQYF. CDR3 DNA sequence: TGCGCCAGCAGCTTGGGTCGGTTCCAAGAGACCCAGTACTTC.

This clonotype was seen a handful of times. The chain links TRBV15 to TRBJ2-7, with D maybe TRBD1 (6 bases). This CDR3 region has 13 residues. Germline V gene sequence: CDR1 LNHNV, CDR2 YYDKDF (reference sequence). V shed 8 bases and J shed 1 base, with 12 bases lying between them. CDR3 in amino acids: CATAGGRSYEQYF. In DNA form, the CDR3 reads TGTGCCACCGCTGGGGGCCGATCCTACGAGCAGTACTTC.

V usage is TRBV20-1 and J usage is TRBJ2-1; no clear D gene. This CDR3 contains 13 residues. V was trimmed by 0 bases and J by 12 bases, leaving 15 bases between them. Looked up from germline, CDR1 is DFQATT and CDR2 is SNEGSKA (reference sequence). CDR3 sequence: CSARELKGLGQFF. In nucleotides, the CDR3 is TGCAGTGCTAGAGAGCTAAAAGGGTTAGGGCAGTTCTTC.

The gene calls are TRBV29-1 and TRBJ1-1; no firm D call. The V gene lost 6 bases and the J gene lost 10 bases, with 6 bases spanning the gap. This CDR3 has 8 residues. Germline V gene lookup returns CDR1 SQVTM and CDR2 ANQGSEA. Here the CDR3 DNA reads TGCAGCGTACCAGGAGCTTTCTTT. Residues: CSVPGAFF.

This chain links TRBV29-1 with TRBJ2-3; TRBD1 matches at 8 bases. CDR1 SQVTM and CDR2 ANQGSEA come from the germline V gene. Trimming at V came to 4 bases and at J to 2 bases, leaving 2 bases not matched to a gene. The CDR3 runs to 13 residues. CDR3 sequence: CSVGQGHTDTQYF. The CDR3 nucleotides read TGCAGCGTTGGACAGGGGCACACAGATACGCAGTATTTT.

This chain connects TRBV12-3 or TRBV12-4 to TRBJ1-1; perhaps TRBD1 as D (6 bases). There are 15 residues in the CDR3. Trimming pared 5 bases from V and 1 base from J, leaving 14 bases between. This CDR3 reads CASSDRWGANTEAFF. The CDR3 nucleotides read TGTGCCAGCAGTGACAGGTGGGGGGCGAACACTGAAGCTTTCTTT.

This clonotype turned up a few times. This sequence joins TRBV5-6 and TRBJ2-7; D possibly matches TRBD1 or TRBD2 (6 bases each). The CDR3 totals 15 residues. Germline CDR1 and CDR2: SGHDT and YYEEEE. The V end lost 3 bases, the J end lost 4 bases, and 17 bases lay between the germline ends. The CDR3 loop reads CASSYGGAFDYEQYF. The CDR3 region has the DNA TGTGCCAGCAGCTACGGGGGCGCATTTGATTACGAGCAGTACTTC.

The table lists this clonotype with a few counts. The chain joins TRBV6-2 or TRBV6-3 to TRBJ2-7; D gene uncertain. Germline CDR1 and CDR2: MNHEY and SVGEGT. The CDR3 consists of 14 residues. Trimming took off 6 bases at V and 2 bases at J, with 14 bases between the two ends. The CDR3 DNA follows: TGTGCCAGCAGCCACTGGGTCGCTCCCTACGAGCAGTACTTC. Translating gives CASSHWVAPYEQYF.

Comments on this clonotype: This may be a read error, as it is one base from a much larger clone. The genes are TRBV7-6 and TRBJ1-1; TRBD1 aligns across 8 bases. The CDR3 is 13 residues long. Germline assignment: CDR1 SGHVS and CDR2 FNYEAQ. The V segment lost 5 bases and the J segment 3 bases; nucleotides outside the gene matches: 2. The CDR3 sequence is CASSRQGHTEAFF. Here the CDR3 DNA reads TGTGCCAGCAGCCGACAGGGGCACACTGAAGCTTTCTTT.

The chain employs TRBV10-3 and TRBJ2-7; maybe TRBD1 (6 bases). Trimming pared 8 bases from V and 4 bases from J, leaving 15 bases between. The CDR3 loop spans 13 amino acids. Germline values: CDR1 ENHRY, CDR2 SYGVKD. CDR3 sequence reads: CAIGRGIGYEQYF. CDR3 in DNA: TGTGCCATCGGAAGGGGGATTGGATACGAGCAGTACTTC.

This clonotype was picked up a small number of times. The chain has TRBV7-9 and TRBJ1-1; a weak D match, TRBD1 (5 bases). V lost 1 base, J lost 1 base, and 10 bases lay in between. The CDR3 loop spans 15 amino acids. In germline, CDR1 is SEHNR, CDR2 FQNEAQ (reference sequence). The CDR3 DNA follows: TGTGCCAGCAGCTTAGAAAATAGGGGGAACACTGAAGCTTTCTTT. This translates into CASSLENRGNTEAFF. The variable domain in full, with the rest retrieved from reference TRBV7-9 and TRBJ1-1, is DTGVSQNPRHKITKRGQNVTFRCDPISEHNRLYWYRQTLGQGPEFLTYFQNEAQLEKSRLLSDRFSAERPKGSFSTLEIQRTEQGDSAMYLCASSLENRGNTEAFFGQGTRLTVV.